These 19 T cell receptor beta chains were sequenced from one sample in a study of CD8 T cells in Susac syndrome. An input of about 0.45 to 1 ug of RNA was subjected to reverse transcription using random hexamers. TCRdb passed the immunoSEQ multiplex PCR reads through MiXCR, listing each CDR3 protein once. The data contain 240,000 or so distinct CDR3 sequences, approximately 95% of them singletons. Sequenced input: CD4+ T cells from PBMCs. These TCRs come from a human donor with Susac syndrome.

This chain uses TRBV29-1 with TRBJ1-3; perhaps TRBD1 as D (6 bases). The CDR3 consists of 12 residues. From germline, CDR1 is SQVTM and CDR2 ANQGSEA. V gave up 4 bases and J gave up 4 bases, with 8 bases separating them. As DNA, the CDR3 is TGCAGCGTTGGACAGGTCGGAAACACCATATATTTT. It translates to CSVGQVGNTIYF. Full variable domain (remainder filled in from reference TRBV29-1 and TRBJ1-3): SAVISQKPSRDICQRGTSLTIQCQVDSQVTMMFWYRQQPGQSLTLIATANQGSEATYESGFVIDKFPISRPNLTFSTLTVSNMSPEDSSIYLCSVGQVGNTIYFGEGSWLTVV.

The rearrangement uses TRBV29-1 and TRBJ2-5, with TRBD2 matching over 7 bases. Germline trimming cut 8 bases from V and 5 bases from J; bases unmatched to any gene: 14. Germline CDR1 is SQVTM and CDR2 is ANQGSEA. This CDR3 spans 14 amino acids. The chain's CDR3 is CSISWRENWETQYF. The CDR3 DNA reads as TGCAGCATCTCTTGGCGGGAGAATTGGGAGACCCAGTACTTC.

This clonotype was recorded once. This chain connects TRBV20-1 to TRBJ2-3, with 9 bases aligning to TRBD1. After removal of 5 bases from V and 4 bases from J, the junction contained 10 bases not matched to a gene. This CDR3 has 15 amino acids. CDR1 is DFQATT and CDR2 is SNEGSKA in the germline V gene (reference sequence). In DNA form, the CDR3 reads TGCAGTGCTGGGCGAGGGACAGGGACTTCAGATACGCAGTATTTT. Its protein is CSAGRGTGTSDTQYF.

The J gene is TRBJ2-2, the V gene TRBV15; no clear D. The CDR3 runs 14 residues. Trimming left V 8 bases short and J 0 bases short, with 10 bases between. Germline assignment: CDR1 LNHNV and CDR2 YYDKDF (reference sequence). The DNA for the CDR3 is TGTGCCACCCACCCTAGACCGAACACCGGGGAGCTGTTTTTT. Protein: CATHPRPNTGELFF.

CDR3: CSGTPSSYEQYF. CDR3 nucleotides: TGCAGCGGGACACCGAGCTCCTACGAGCAGTACTTC. The J gene is TRBJ2-7, the V gene TRBV20-1; D is possibly TRBD1 (6 bases). This CDR3 is built from 12 residues. Germline V CDR1 and CDR2: DFQATT, SNEGSKA (reference sequence).

The V gene is TRBV23-1, the J gene TRBJ1-5, with TRBD1 matching 9 bases. TRBV23-1 is an ORF; its function is uncertain. V lost 3 bases, J lost 7 bases, and 10 bases stayed unmatched. The CDR3 extends over 16 amino acids. CDR3 sequence reads: CASSHNRDRVYQPQHF. The DNA of the CDR3 is TGCGCCAGCAGTCACAACCGGGACAGGGTTTACCAGCCCCAGCATTTT.

This chain joins TRBV14 and TRBJ2-5, with TRBD1 matching 7 bases. The CDR3 runs to 13 residues. Trimming removed 4 bases from V and 7 bases from J; junction bases left unmatched: 6. CDR1 and CDR2 from the germline V gene are SGHDN and FVKESK. CDR3 in amino acids: CASSPGQLWTQYF. In nucleotides, the CDR3 is TGTGCCAGCAGCCCGGGACAGCTCTGGACCCAGTACTTC. Drawing the rest from reference TRBV14 and TRBJ2-5, the complete variable domain is EAGVTQFPSHSVIEKGQTVTLRCDPISGHDNLYWYRRVMGKEIKFLLHFVKESKQDESGMPNNRFLAERTGGTYSTLKVQPAELEDSGVYFCASSPGQLWTQYFGPGTRLLVL.

The chain couples TRBV4-1 to TRBJ1-3; TRBD1 agrees at 7 bases. The length of the CDR3 is 17 residues. CDR1 and CDR2 (germline): MGHRA, YSYEKL. The ends lost 3 bases at V and 0 bases at J; junction bases unmatched: 8. CDR3: CASSHVQGQHSGNTIYF. DNA for the CDR3: TGCGCCAGCAGCCATGTCCAGGGACAGCACTCTGGAAACACCATATATTTT.

J is TRBJ2-1 and V is TRBV10-3; the D call may be TRBD1 or TRBD2 (5 bases each). This CDR3 is 13 amino acids long. Germline V CDR1 and CDR2: ENHRY, SYGVKD. V lost 0 bases to trimming and J lost 9 bases, with 9 bases between them. The CDR3 coding sequence is TGTGCCATCAGTGAGTCGGGGACCCCTGAGCAGTTCTTC. Its translation: CAISESGTPEQFF.

The rearrangement joins TRBV5-1 to TRBJ1-1; D uncertain. The V end lost 7 bases, the J end lost 2 bases, and 12 bases lay between the germline ends. The CDR3 contains 13 residues. The V gene's germline CDR1 is SGHRS and CDR2 YFSETQ. The CDR3 nucleotides read TGCGCCAGCCGTTCGGGTACCAACACTGAAGCTTTCTTT. Translating it yields CASRSGTNTEAFF.

The rearrangement joins TRBV18 to TRBJ2-6, with D perhaps matching TRBD1 or TRBD2 (7 bases each). Trimming cost V 5 bases and J 4 bases, with 15 bases left between them. This CDR3 has 16 amino acids. Germline values: CDR1 KGHSH, CDR2 LQKENI. The CDR3 region has the DNA TGTGCCAGCTCAGCGGGGGACAGTTTAGGGGCCAACGTCCTGACTTTC. Protein product: CASSAGDSLGANVLTF.

The chain recombines TRBV10-3 with TRBJ2-7, with TRBD1 identical over 7 bases. CDR1 is ENHRY and CDR2 is SYGVKD in the germline V gene. The CDR3 runs to 15 residues. V gave up 3 bases and J gave up 0 bases; unmatched junction bases: 5. CDR3 residues: CAISDEGASSYEQYF. In DNA, the CDR3 is TGTGCCATCAGTGATGAGGGGGCGAGCTCCTACGAGCAGTACTTC.

The gene calls are TRBV4-1 and TRBJ2-1, with D hard to call. The CDR3 totals 14 residues. The V and J ends lost 2 bases and 10 bases respectively, with 15 bases between them. The germline gives CDR1 MGHRA, CDR2 YSYEKL. CDR3 nucleotides: TGCGCCAGCAGCCAAAGTTCCCGGAGAAACGAGCAGTTCTTC. Residues: CASSQSSRRNEQFF.

CDR3 in DNA: TGTGCCGGCCTCAGGAGCGGCAACGCGAACACCGGGGAGCTGTTTTTT. Protein: CAGLRSGNANTGELFF. The V call is TRBV30, the J call TRBJ2-2; a possible D gene is TRBD2 (5 bases). CDR3 length: 16 amino acids. The V gene lost 8 bases and the J gene lost 0 bases, with 19 bases spanning the gap. Germline V CDR1 and CDR2: GTSNPN, SVGIG (reference sequence).

In this sample, this clonotype turned up once. The V call is TRBV20-1, the J call TRBJ2-7; possible D gene TRBD2, 5 bases. Germline V gene lookup returns CDR1 DFQATT and CDR2 SNEGSKA (reference sequence). The CDR3 sequence is 13 residues long. The V gene lost 5 bases and the J gene lost 2 bases, with 13 bases spanning the gap. The CDR3 nucleotides read TGCAGTGCTCCTAGGCTGGGAGCCTACGAGCAGTACTTC. Protein: CSAPRLGAYEQYF.

The V and J genes are TRBV2 and TRBJ2-5, with D maybe TRBD1 (5 bases). CDR1 and CDR2 (germline): SNHLY, FYNNEI. This CDR3 has 13 amino acids. Trimming left V 7 bases short and J 4 bases short, with 13 bases between. The CDR3 is CASTLSRVETQYF. CDR3 nucleotide sequence: TGTGCCAGCACTCTCAGCAGGGTAGAGACCCAGTACTTC.

The chain uses TRBV5-1 and TRBJ1-1; 9 bases line up with TRBD1. CDR1 and CDR2 (germline): SGHRS, YFSETQ. The CDR3 is 15 residues long. V shed 2 bases and J 4 bases; nucleotides not matched to a gene: 6. CDR3 residues: CASSFSTGQGTEAFF. For the CDR3, the DNA is TGCGCCAGCAGCTTTAGCACGGGACAGGGCACTGAAGCTTTCTTT.

The genes are TRBV29-1 and TRBJ2-7; TRBD1 might be the D (6 bases). The CDR3 extends over 13 amino acids. The V gene lost 3 bases and the J gene lost 6 bases, with 15 bases spanning the gap. The germline V gene encodes CDR1 SQVTM and CDR2 ANQGSEA. The CDR3 region has the DNA TGCAGCGTTGATGCAGGGGCGTTCGGCGAGCAGTACTTC. Amino acid sequence: CSVDAGAFGEQYF.

The chain couples TRBV7-6 to TRBJ1-5, with 7 bases matching TRBD1. Germline lookup yields CDR1 SGHVS and CDR2 FNYEAQ. This CDR3 is 12 amino acids long. J gave up 9 bases and V 5 bases, and 4 bases lay outside the gene matches. CDR3 sequence (DNA): TGTGCCAGCAGCGCTAGGACAGGGCCCCAGCATTTT. Translating gives CASSARTGPQHF.